Listed here are 19 T cell receptor beta chains from one sample, sequenced in a study of cytomegalovirus exposure and HLA in healthy donors. The primer mix had 60 Vbeta and 13 Jbeta primers. The method was immunoSEQ multiplex PCR; TCRdb's version includes in-frame clones alone and lacks a portion of them. This sample has around 120,000 clones, with about two thirds found just once. The material sequenced was PBMCs. Every receptor here comes from a woman aged 55 to 70 in good health and CMV-seropositive.

In this sample, this clone turned up a few times. The chain couples TRBV2 to TRBJ1-5; 9 bases fit TRBD1. Trimming removed 1 base from V and 5 bases from J; junction bases left unmatched: 18. The length of the CDR3 is 20 residues. The germline gives CDR1 SNHLY, CDR2 FYNNEI. CDR3 amino acids: CASSEGLTLWGQGAYQPQHF. In nucleotides, the CDR3 is TGTGCCAGCAGTGAAGGTTTAACATTGTGGGGACAGGGAGCATATCAGCCCCAGCATTTT.

The chain employs TRBV19 and TRBJ2-1, with 11 bases lining up with TRBD2. The V gene end was trimmed by 6 bases and the J gene end by 10 bases; junction bases not matched to a gene: 29. The CDR3 loop spans 21 amino acids. In germline, CDR1 is LNHDA, CDR2 SQIVND (reference sequence). The CDR3 spells CASRRSGSGLAGGALRVEQFF. CDR3 DNA: TGTGCCAGTAGAAGATCCGGGTCGGGGCTAGCGGGGGGTGCCCTTCGTGTGGAGCAGTTCTTC.

This chain links TRBV7-3 with TRBJ2-5, with 8 bases that match TRBD2. Germline loops: CDR1 SGHTA, CDR2 FQGTGA. J was trimmed by 5 bases and V by 5 bases; bases with no gene match: 7. CDR3 length equals 14 residues. CDR3: CASSPERGRETQYF. CDR3 in DNA: TGTGCCAGCAGCCCCGAGCGGGGGCGGGAGACCCAGTACTTC.

The gene calls are TRBV25-1 and TRBJ1-2; D gene unclear. CDR3 length: 11 residues. Per the germline V gene, CDR1 is MGHDK and CDR2 is SYGVNS. The V end was cut by 3 bases, the J end by 8 bases, with 7 bases between. CDR3 DNA sequence: TGTGCCAGCAGTGAGGGCAGGGGCTACACCTTC. Amino acid sequence: CASSEGRGYTF.

In its sample, this clone was seen a few times. The CDR3 nucleotides read TGTGCCAGCAGTGGAGACACTTCAACTAATGAAAAACTGTTTTTT. Its protein product is CASSGDTSTNEKLFF. The chain links TRBV2 to TRBJ1-4, with D hard to call. The CDR3 sequence is 15 residues long. CDR1 SNHLY and CDR2 FYNNEI come from the germline V gene. V lost 4 bases to trimming and J lost 0 bases, with 9 bases between them.

CDR3 DNA sequence: TGCAGCGTTTATAGGGGCACCGGGGAGCTGTTTTTT. Translation: CSVYRGTGELFF. The chain employs TRBV29-1 and TRBJ2-2, with D possibly TRBD1 on 5 matching bases. CDR1 is SQVTM and CDR2 is ANQGSEA in the germline V gene. V lost 5 bases to trimming and J lost 4 bases, with 8 bases between them. The CDR3 is 12 amino acids.

This sequence joins TRBV9 and TRBJ2-1, with a possible D match to TRBD2 (6 bases). Per the germline V gene, CDR1 is SGDLS and CDR2 is YYNGEE. V was cut by 2 bases and J by 0 bases, with 9 bases left in between. The CDR3 totals 15 residues. This chain's CDR3 is CASSVGGDSYNEQFF. The CDR3 bases are TGTGCCAGCAGCGTTGGCGGGGACTCCTACAATGAGCAGTTCTTC.

The rearrangement joins TRBV5-6 to TRBJ2-3, with 13 bases that match TRBD2. V was clipped by 3 bases and J by 0 bases; unmatched bases: 10. The CDR3 length is 19 residues. Germline V lookup: CDR1 SGHDT, CDR2 YYEEEE. The CDR3, as DNA: TGTGCCAGCAGCTATCCTGGACTAGCGGGGGCTCCTAGCACAGATACGCAGTATTTT. It codes for CASSYPGLAGAPSTDTQYF.

The chain is built from TRBV4-1 and TRBJ1-4, with TRBD1 identical over 7 bases. Germline values: CDR1 MGHRA, CDR2 YSYEKL. V was pared by 2 bases and J by 5 bases, with 8 bases of the junction left unmatched. The CDR3 length is 16 residues. The CDR3 spells CASSQQGGQLNEKLFF. Written as DNA, the CDR3 is TGCGCCAGCAGCCAACAAGGGGGACAGTTAAATGAAAAACTGTTTTTT.

V usage is TRBV9 and J usage is TRBJ1-4, with D possibly matching TRBD1 (6 bases). The germline gives CDR1 SGDLS, CDR2 YYNGEE. CDR3 size: 14 residues. The V gene lost 2 bases and the J gene lost 4 bases, with 9 bases spanning the gap. CDR3 protein: CASSVGTLNEKLFF. The CDR3, as DNA: TGTGCCAGCAGCGTCGGGACACTTAATGAAAAACTGTTTTTT.

The V gene is TRBV29-1, the J gene TRBJ2-1, with a tentative D call TRBD1 (5 bases). This CDR3 is 15 amino acids long. Per germline, CDR1 SQVTM and CDR2 ANQGSEA. V was pared by 2 bases and J by 7 bases, with 18 bases between. The CDR3: CSVELDWGFENEQFF. CDR3 DNA: TGCAGCGTTGAATTAGATTGGGGCTTTGAGAATGAGCAGTTCTTC.

V usage is TRBV19 and J usage is TRBJ2-6, with TRBD1 as a possible D gene (8 bases). V was clipped by 6 bases and J by 1 base, with 16 bases between them. The length of the CDR3 is 17 residues. CDR1 is LNHDA, CDR2 SQIVND, per germline (reference sequence). DNA for the CDR3: TGTGCCAGTAGCCTAGACAGGGGACTATCTGGGGCCAACGTCCTGACTTTC. Translated: CASSLDRGLSGANVLTF.

This rearrangement joins TRBV11-3 to TRBJ2-3; D may be TRBD2 (6 bases). From germline, CDR1 is SGHNT and CDR2 YENEEA. The length of the CDR3 is 16 residues. V lost 6 bases, J lost 2 bases, and 18 bases lay in between. The DNA for the CDR3 is TGTGCCAGCAGGGCTGGGACGGGAGACCCCACAGATACGCAGTATTTT. This translates into CASRAGTGDPTDTQYF.

This clone has just a few counts. The chain carries TRBV19 and TRBJ2-7, with 7 bases matching TRBD2. V gave up 4 bases and J gave up 2 bases; unmatched junction bases: 5. This CDR3 spans 14 amino acids. Germline V gene sequence: CDR1 LNHDA, CDR2 SQIVND (reference sequence). CDR3 protein: CASSTDRGAYEQYF. The CDR3 nucleotides read TGTGCCAGTAGTACTGACCGGGGGGCCTACGAGCAGTACTTC. Variable domain in full (rest from reference TRBV19 and TRBJ2-7): DGGITQSPKYLFRKEGQNVTLSCEQNLNHDAMYWYRQDPGQGLRLIYYSQIVNDFQKGDIAEGYSVSREKKESFPLTVTSAQKNPTAFYLCASSTDRGAYEQYFGPGTRLTVT.

The J gene is TRBJ2-1, the V gene TRBV5-4, with 13 bases that match TRBD2. The CDR3 is 16 residues long. J gave up 8 bases and V 3 bases, and 8 bases lay outside the gene matches. Germline CDR1 is SGHNT and CDR2 is YYREEE (reference sequence). CDR3 DNA sequence: TGTGCCAGCAGCTCGGTACTAGCGGGGGGGCCCGATGAGCAGTTCTTC. Translated: CASSSVLAGGPDEQFF.

The chain has TRBV6-5 and TRBJ1-4; D uncertain. Germline CDR1 and CDR2: MNHEY and SVGAGI. The germline V and J ends were trimmed by 7 bases and 8 bases, with 17 bases remaining between them. The CDR3 extends over 14 amino acids. CDR3 sequence (DNA): TGTGCCAGCACCCGGCCCGGGGTTATCGAAAAACTGTTTTTT. Protein product: CASTRPGVIEKLFF.

This chain links TRBV19 with TRBJ1-2, with TRBD1 matching over 8 bases. The CDR3 spans 15 residues. Trimming at V came to 7 bases and at J to 5 bases, leaving 12 bases not matched to a gene. Germline V gene data show CDR1 as LNHDA and CDR2 as SQIVND (reference sequence). The CDR3 DNA is TGTGCCAGTATTACGTCGACAGGGGCGTCGTATGGCTACACCTTC. Its protein is CASITSTGASYGYTF.

This sequence joins TRBV9 and TRBJ1-6; 7 nucleotides align to TRBD1. The germline gives CDR1 SGDLS, CDR2 YYNGEE. The V segment lost 4 bases and the J segment 5 bases; nucleotides outside the gene matches: 6. The CDR3 contains 15 residues. This CDR3 is CASSTLGTDNSPLHF. The CDR3 nucleotides are TGTGCCAGCAGCACCCTCGGGACAGATAATTCACCCCTCCACTTT.

This rearrangement joins TRBV5-1 to TRBJ1-1; D uncertain. Germline CDR1 and CDR2: SGHRS and YFSETQ. Trimming removed 4 bases from V and 0 bases from J, with 13 bases in between. CDR3 size: 15 residues. The CDR3 DNA sequence: TGCGCCAGCAGCACCCAAGCAGGTCTGAACACTGAAGCTTTCTTT. Its protein is CASSTQAGLNTEAFF.